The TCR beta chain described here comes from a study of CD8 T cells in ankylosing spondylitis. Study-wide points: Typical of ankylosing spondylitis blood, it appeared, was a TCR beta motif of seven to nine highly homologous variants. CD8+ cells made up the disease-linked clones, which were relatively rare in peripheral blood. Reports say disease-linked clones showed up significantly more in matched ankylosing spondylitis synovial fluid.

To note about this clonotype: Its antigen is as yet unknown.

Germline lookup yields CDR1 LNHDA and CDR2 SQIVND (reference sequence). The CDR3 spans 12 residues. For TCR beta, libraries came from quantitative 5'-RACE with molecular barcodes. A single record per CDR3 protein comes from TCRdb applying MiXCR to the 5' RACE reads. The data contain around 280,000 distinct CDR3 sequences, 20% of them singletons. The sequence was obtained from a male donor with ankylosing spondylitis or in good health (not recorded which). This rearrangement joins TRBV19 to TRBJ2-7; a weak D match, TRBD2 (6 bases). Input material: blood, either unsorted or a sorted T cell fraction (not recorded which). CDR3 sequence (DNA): TGTGTCAGTAGTGGGACTCGGGGCGAGCAGTACGTC. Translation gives CVSSGTRGEQYV.